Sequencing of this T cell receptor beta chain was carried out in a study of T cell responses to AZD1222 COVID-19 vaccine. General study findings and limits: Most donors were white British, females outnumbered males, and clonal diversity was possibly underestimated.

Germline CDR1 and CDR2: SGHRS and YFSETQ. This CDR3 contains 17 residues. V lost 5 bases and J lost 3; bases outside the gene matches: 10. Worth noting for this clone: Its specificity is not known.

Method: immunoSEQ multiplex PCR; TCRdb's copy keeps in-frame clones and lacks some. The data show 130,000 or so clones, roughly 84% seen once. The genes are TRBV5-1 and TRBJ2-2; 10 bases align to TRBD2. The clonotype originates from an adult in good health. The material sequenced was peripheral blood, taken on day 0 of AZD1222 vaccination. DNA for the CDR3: TGCGCCAGCAGGGGCCGAGCGGGAGGGCCGCACACCGGGGAGCTGTTTTTT. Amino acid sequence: CASRGRAGGPHTGELFF.